These 27 T cell receptor beta chains share one sample of origin, sequenced in a study of control samples from healthy donors and cancer patients. Assay: immunoSEQ multiplex PCR; the TCRdb copy retains only in-frame clones and omits some. The sample carries approximately 100,000 clones, more than 90% recorded once. Sample: blood. These TCRs come from a human donor in good health. The donor label of this sample is uncertain.

The chain recombines TRBV15 with TRBJ2-1, with 8 bases that match TRBD2. Germline CDR1 LNHNV, CDR2 YYDKDF (reference sequence). V shed 1 base and J 5 bases; nucleotides not matched to a gene: 10. The CDR3 is 17 amino acids. The CDR3 spells CATSRGYSGGPNNEQFF. The CDR3 DNA reads as TGTGCCACCAGCAGAGGGTATTCGGGGGGGCCGAACAATGAGCAGTTCTTC.

The chain combines TRBV27 with TRBJ1-5; 7 nucleotides align to TRBD1. The CDR3 spans 15 residues. V shed 4 bases and J 4 bases; nucleotides not matched to a gene: 7. Germline V gives CDR1 MNHEY, CDR2 SMNVEV (reference sequence). The DNA of the CDR3 is TGTGCCAGCAGTTCAAGGGACAGAACTAATCAGCCCCAGCATTTT. Translation: CASSSRDRTNQPQHF.

The chain links TRBV7-3 to TRBJ1-2; the D gene is possibly TRBD1 (5 bases). The CDR3 is made up of 17 amino acids. Trimming removed 2 bases from V and 0 bases from J, with 16 bases in between. Germline CDR1 reads SGHTA; CDR2 reads FQGTGA. CDR3 sequence reads: CASSLSGDFSPNYGYTF. CDR3 in DNA: TGTGCCAGCAGCTTATCCGGGGACTTCTCCCCTAACTATGGCTACACCTTC.

This rearrangement joins TRBV6-5 to TRBJ2-7; maybe TRBD1 (6 bases). CDR3 length: 13 residues. In germline, CDR1 is MNHEY, CDR2 SVGAGI. Deletions cut 7 bases from V and 7 bases from J, with 17 bases between. The CDR3 region has the DNA TGTGCCAGCATCCCTCCAGGGGCGAGGGAGCAGTACGTC. It translates to CASIPPGAREQYV.

The V and J genes are TRBV18 and TRBJ1-1; D may be TRBD1 (5 bases). Trimming left V 5 bases short and J 1 base short, with 11 bases between. This CDR3 has 14 residues. Germline V gene sequence: CDR1 KGHSH, CDR2 LQKENI. The CDR3 is CASSADGGNTEAFF. The CDR3 nucleotides are TGTGCCAGCTCAGCGGACGGGGGGAACACTGAAGCTTTCTTT.

This rearrangement joins TRBV21-1 to TRBJ1-2; the D call of TRBD1 is as the table states it, not checked on the DNA. TRBV21-1 is a known pseudogene. The CDR3 runs to 19 residues. CDR3 protein: CASSKPRQGVYPTEYGYTF. The CDR3 DNA follows: TGTGCCAGCAGCAAACCCCGACAGGGGGTATACCCTACCGAGTATGGCTACACCTTC.

The chain employs TRBV5-6 and TRBJ2-6; perhaps TRBD1 as D (7 bases). Germline assignment: CDR1 SGHDT and CDR2 YYEEEE. This CDR3 is built from 17 residues. Between the trimmed V and J ends, which lost 4 bases and 1 base, there was a span of 15 bases. The CDR3 bases are TGTGCCAGCAGCGGGAAGACAGGGACTTCTGGGGCCAACGTCCTGACTTTC. Residues: CASSGKTGTSGANVLTF.

The chain links TRBV30 to TRBJ1-2; TRBD1 is a possible D gene (6 bases). CDR1 GTSNPN and CDR2 SVGIG come from the germline V gene (reference sequence). The CDR3 covers 13 residues. The V gene lost 4 bases and the J gene lost 7 bases, with 16 bases spanning the gap. CDR3 in DNA: TGTGCCTGGACGGGGGGCGGATCTGTTGGCTACACCTTC. Translated, it gives CAWTGGGSVGYTF. Combining the CDR3 with reference TRBV30 and TRBJ1-2 gives the whole variable domain SQTIHQWPATLVQPVGSPLSLECTVEGTSNPNLYWYRQAAGRGLQLLFYSVGIGQISSEVPQNLSASRPQDRQFILSSKKLLLSDSGFYLCAWTGGGSVGYTFGSGTRLTVV.

The chain joins TRBV6-1 to TRBJ1-2; 11 bases map to TRBD1. The V and J ends lost 1 base and 2 bases, in that order; junction bases with no gene match: 6. This CDR3 is 17 amino acids long. Germline CDR1 MNHNS, CDR2 SASEGT. The CDR3 DNA follows: TGTGCCAGCAGTGAAGATGGCCGGGACAGGGGGAACTATGGCTACACCTTC. Its translation: CASSEDGRDRGNYGYTF.

The chain recombines TRBV9 with TRBJ2-1, with 11 bases lining up with TRBD1. Germline V gene sequence: CDR1 SGDLS, CDR2 YYNGEE. The V gene end was trimmed by 3 bases and the J gene end by 4 bases; junction bases not matched to a gene: 9. The CDR3 sequence is 17 residues long. CDR3 amino acids: CASSARPGTGGYNEQFF. Here the CDR3 DNA reads TGTGCCAGCAGCGCCCGTCCTGGGACAGGGGGGTACAATGAGCAGTTCTTC. Drawing the rest from reference TRBV9 and TRBJ2-1, the complete variable domain is DSGVTQTPKHLITATGQRVTLRCSPRSGDLSVYWYQQSLDQGLQFLIQYYNGEERAKGNILERFSAQQFPDLHSELNLSSLELGDSALYFCASSARPGTGGYNEQFFGPGTRLTVL.

The chain employs TRBV3-1 (or the pseudogene TRBV3-2) and TRBJ2-5; D possibly corresponds to TRBD2 (7 bases). CDR3 length: 16 residues. Germline CDR1 reads LGHDT; CDR2 reads YNNKEL (reference sequence). V lost 0 bases to trimming and J lost 5 bases, with 16 bases between them. CDR3 nucleotides: TGTGCCAGCAGCCAAGATCTTAGGGGGGGGCTGGAGACCCAGTACTTC. This codes for CASSQDLRGGLETQYF.

The rearrangement uses TRBV3-1 (or the pseudogene TRBV3-2) and TRBJ2-1; D is ambiguous. Germline CDR1 and CDR2: LGHDT and YNNKEL (reference sequence). The CDR3 has 16 amino acids. V was clipped by 0 bases and J by 4 bases, with 13 bases between them. The CDR3 here is CASSQEGINPYNEQFF. CDR3 DNA sequence: TGTGCCAGCAGCCAAGAGGGGATTAATCCTTACAATGAGCAGTTCTTC.

J is TRBJ1-4 and V is TRBV5-1; D is unresolved. Germline-derived CDR1 and CDR2 are SGHRS and YFSETQ. This CDR3 region has 15 residues. The germline V and J ends were trimmed by 0 bases and 7 bases, with 13 bases remaining between them. Here the CDR3 DNA reads TGCGCCAGCAGCTTGGTTGACCAGAGTTCTGAAAAACTGTTTTTT. Translated: CASSLVDQSSEKLFF.

The CDR3 region is CASSLVPGEGSPLHF. Written as DNA, the CDR3 is TGTGCCAGCAGCTTAGTCCCGGGGGAGGGGTCACCCCTCCACTTT. This chain links TRBV7-2 with TRBJ1-6; weak D call: TRBD1 (5 bases). The CDR3 is made up of 15 amino acids. The germline V gene encodes CDR1 SGHTA and CDR2 FQGNSA. With 1 base removed from V and 10 bases from J, the gap between germline ends came to 14 bases.

This clone appeared once. The CDR3 protein is CASSLRGLGTDTQYF. The DNA of the CDR3 is TGCGCCAGCAGCTTAAGGGGCCTAGGCACAGATACGCAGTATTTT. The chain combines TRBV5-1 with TRBJ2-3; a weak D match, TRBD1 (5 bases). The CDR3 sequence is 15 residues long. Germline-derived CDR1 and CDR2 are SGHRS and YFSETQ. V shed 2 bases and J shed 1 base, with 11 bases lying between them.

The gene calls are TRBV5-1 and TRBJ1-2; 10 bases match TRBD1. The CDR3 totals 15 residues. The V segment lost 0 bases and the J segment 8 bases; nucleotides outside the gene matches: 7. Germline values: CDR1 SGHRS, CDR2 YFSETQ. This CDR3 reads CASSLEPTGGDGYTF. In nucleotides, the CDR3 is TGCGCCAGCAGCTTGGAGCCGACAGGGGGCGACGGCTACACCTTC. The whole variable domain, filled in from reference TRBV5-1 and TRBJ1-2, reads KAGVTQTPRYLIKTRGQQVTLSCSPISGHRSVSWYQQTPGQGLQFLFEYFSETQRNKGNFPGRFSGRQFSNSRSEMNVSTLELGDSALYLCASSLEPTGGDGYTFGSGTRLTVV.

The chain employs TRBV28 and TRBJ2-7; 8 bases fit TRBD2. Losses at the gene ends were 6 bases for V and 0 bases for J; bases not matched to a gene: 7. The germline CDR1 and CDR2 sequences are MDHEN and SYDVKM. This CDR3 comprises 15 residues. CDR3 DNA: TGTGCCAGCAGCCCCCCCGGGACTAGCTCCTACGAGCAGTACTTC. Its protein is CASSPPGTSSYEQYF.

This rearrangement joins TRBV25-1 to TRBJ2-7, with 7 bases matching TRBD1. The trim removed 2 bases at V and 2 bases at J, leaving 9 bases unmatched. CDR3 length equals 16 residues. CDR1 and CDR2 from the germline V gene are MGHDK and SYGVNS. CDR3 sequence: CASSERDNRGAYEQYF. CDR3 sequence (DNA): TGTGCCAGCAGTGAACGGGACAACAGGGGAGCCTACGAGCAGTACTTC.

CDR3 coding DNA: TGTGCCAGCAGAGGACAGGCAACCTACAATGAGCAGTTCTTC. This codes for CASRGQATYNEQFF. The genes are TRBV2 and TRBJ2-1; 7 bases map to TRBD1. V was pared by 6 bases and J by 2 bases, with 4 bases of the junction left unmatched. In germline, CDR1 is SNHLY, CDR2 FYNNEI. The CDR3 spans 14 residues.

The chain combines TRBV11-2 with TRBJ2-5; D assignment may be TRBD1 or TRBD2 (5 bases each). Per the germline V gene, CDR1 is SGHAT and CDR2 is FQNNGV. The CDR3 runs to 15 residues. The V end was cut by 0 bases, the J end by 5 bases, with 13 bases between. The CDR3 nucleotides are TGTGCCAGCAGCTTAGATATTAAGGGACGGGAGACCCAGTACTTC. This sequence encodes CASSLDIKGRETQYF.

This chain links TRBV5-1 with TRBJ1-2; D possibly corresponds to TRBD1 (5 bases). The CDR3 runs to 15 residues. V was pared by 4 bases and J by 1 base, with 14 bases between. Germline assignment: CDR1 SGHRS and CDR2 YFSETQ. The CDR3: CASSSYETVNYGYTF. The CDR3 bases are TGCGCCAGCAGCAGCTACGAGACAGTTAACTATGGCTACACCTTC. Based on the CDR3 plus reference TRBV5-1 and TRBJ1-2, the full variable domain is KAGVTQTPRYLIKTRGQQVTLSCSPISGHRSVSWYQQTPGQGLQFLFEYFSETQRNKGNFPGRFSGRQFSNSRSEMNVSTLELGDSALYLCASSSYETVNYGYTFGSGTRLTVV.

The V call is TRBV7-2, the J call TRBJ1-3; no reliable D call. The CDR3 has 15 residues. Deletions cut 2 bases from V and 3 bases from J, with 11 bases between. The germline V gene has CDR1 SGHTA and CDR2 FQGNSA. The CDR3 region is CASSLSWANGNTIYF. As DNA, the CDR3 is TGTGCCAGCAGCTTATCGTGGGCAAATGGAAACACCATATATTTT.

The CDR3 region has the DNA TGCGCCAGCAGCTCGGGACAGGGGGCGCGCAATGAGCAGTTCTTC. It codes for CASSSGQGARNEQFF. The V gene is TRBV5-1, the J gene TRBJ2-1; 12 positions match TRBD1. This CDR3 spans 15 amino acids. V lost 3 bases, J lost 6 bases, and 4 bases stayed unmatched. Germline CDR1 and CDR2: SGHRS and YFSETQ.

The gene calls are TRBV2 and TRBJ1-4; D possibly corresponds to TRBD1 (6 bases). V lost 8 bases and J 8 bases, leaving 15 bases between the germline ends. CDR3 length: 13 residues. From germline, CDR1 is SNHLY and CDR2 FYNNEI. The CDR3 reads CASRRGDGEKLFF. CDR3 sequence (DNA): TGTGCCAGCCGGAGGGGGGATGGGGAAAAACTGTTTTTT.

V is TRBV6-4 and J is TRBJ2-3; 10 nucleotides align to TRBD1. From germline, CDR1 is MRHNA and CDR2 SNTAGT. J gave up 4 bases and V 2 bases, and 0 bases lay outside the gene matches. The length of the CDR3 is 14 residues. The CDR3 protein is CASSDGQGADTQYF. The CDR3 bases are TGTGCCAGCAGTGACGGACAGGGGGCAGATACGCAGTATTTT.

This clone was seen only once. The chain is built from TRBV10-3 and TRBJ1-2; 11 positions match TRBD1. The CDR3 covers 15 residues. Germline V lookup: CDR1 ENHRY, CDR2 SYGVKD. V shed 4 bases and J 6 bases; nucleotides not matched to a gene: 7. The CDR3: CAISGRDRGRDGYTF. In DNA form, the CDR3 reads TGTGCCATCAGTGGCCGGGACAGGGGGAGGGATGGCTACACCTTC.

V gene TRBV9 combines with J gene TRBJ1-1; TRBD1 is a possible D gene (5 bases). Trimming cost V 0 bases and J 3 bases, with 9 bases left between them. The V gene's germline CDR1 is SGDLS and CDR2 YYNGEE. The CDR3 extends over 14 amino acids. CDR3 amino acids: CASSVVLGDTEAFF. Here the CDR3 DNA reads TGTGCCAGCAGCGTAGTTCTGGGGGACACTGAAGCTTTCTTT.